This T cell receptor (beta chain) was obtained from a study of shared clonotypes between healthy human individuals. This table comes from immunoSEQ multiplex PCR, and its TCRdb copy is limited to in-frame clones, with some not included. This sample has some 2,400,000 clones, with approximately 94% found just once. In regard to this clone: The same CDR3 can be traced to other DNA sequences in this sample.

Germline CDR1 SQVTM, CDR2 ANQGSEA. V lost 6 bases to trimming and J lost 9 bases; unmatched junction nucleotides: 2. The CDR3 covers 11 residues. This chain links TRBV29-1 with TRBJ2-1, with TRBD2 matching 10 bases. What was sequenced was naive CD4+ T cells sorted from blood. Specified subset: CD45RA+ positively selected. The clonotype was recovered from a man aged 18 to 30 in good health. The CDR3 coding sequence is TGCAGCGTGGGACTAGCGAGTGAGCAGTTCTTC. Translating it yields CSVGLASEQFF.